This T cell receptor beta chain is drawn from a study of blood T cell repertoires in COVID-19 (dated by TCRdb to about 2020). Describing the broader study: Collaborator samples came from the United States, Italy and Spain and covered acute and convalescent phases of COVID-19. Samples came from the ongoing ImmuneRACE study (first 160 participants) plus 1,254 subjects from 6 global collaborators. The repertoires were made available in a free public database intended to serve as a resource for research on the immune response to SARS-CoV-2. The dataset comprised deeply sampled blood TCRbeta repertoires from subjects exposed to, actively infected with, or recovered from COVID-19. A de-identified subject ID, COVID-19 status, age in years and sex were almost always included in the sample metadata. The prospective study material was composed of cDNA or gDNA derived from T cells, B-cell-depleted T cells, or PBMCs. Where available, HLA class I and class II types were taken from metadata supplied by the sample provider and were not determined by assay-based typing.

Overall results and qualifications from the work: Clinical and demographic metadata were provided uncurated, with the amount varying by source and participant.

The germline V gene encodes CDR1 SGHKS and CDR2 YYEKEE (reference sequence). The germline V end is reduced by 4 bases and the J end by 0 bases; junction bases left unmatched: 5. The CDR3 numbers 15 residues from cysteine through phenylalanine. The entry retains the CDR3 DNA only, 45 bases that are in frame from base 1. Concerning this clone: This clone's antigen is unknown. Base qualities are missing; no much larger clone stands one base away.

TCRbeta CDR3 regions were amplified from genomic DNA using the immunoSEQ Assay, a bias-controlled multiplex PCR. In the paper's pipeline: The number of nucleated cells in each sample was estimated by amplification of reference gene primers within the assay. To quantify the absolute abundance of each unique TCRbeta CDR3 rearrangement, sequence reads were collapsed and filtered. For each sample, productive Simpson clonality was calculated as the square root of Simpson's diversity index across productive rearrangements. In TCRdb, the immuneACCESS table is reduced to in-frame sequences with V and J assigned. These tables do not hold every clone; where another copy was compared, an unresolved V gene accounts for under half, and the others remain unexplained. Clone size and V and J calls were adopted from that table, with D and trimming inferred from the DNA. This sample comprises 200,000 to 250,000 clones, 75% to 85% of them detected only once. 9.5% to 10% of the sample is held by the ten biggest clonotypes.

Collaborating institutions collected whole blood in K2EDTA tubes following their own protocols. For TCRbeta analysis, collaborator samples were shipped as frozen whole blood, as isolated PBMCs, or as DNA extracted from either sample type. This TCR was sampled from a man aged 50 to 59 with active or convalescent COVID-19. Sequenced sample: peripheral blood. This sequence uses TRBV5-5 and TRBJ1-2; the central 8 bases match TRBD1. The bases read TGTGCCAGCAGCGCCGGACAGGGCGCTAACTATGGCTACACCTTC. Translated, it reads CASSAGQGANYGYTF.